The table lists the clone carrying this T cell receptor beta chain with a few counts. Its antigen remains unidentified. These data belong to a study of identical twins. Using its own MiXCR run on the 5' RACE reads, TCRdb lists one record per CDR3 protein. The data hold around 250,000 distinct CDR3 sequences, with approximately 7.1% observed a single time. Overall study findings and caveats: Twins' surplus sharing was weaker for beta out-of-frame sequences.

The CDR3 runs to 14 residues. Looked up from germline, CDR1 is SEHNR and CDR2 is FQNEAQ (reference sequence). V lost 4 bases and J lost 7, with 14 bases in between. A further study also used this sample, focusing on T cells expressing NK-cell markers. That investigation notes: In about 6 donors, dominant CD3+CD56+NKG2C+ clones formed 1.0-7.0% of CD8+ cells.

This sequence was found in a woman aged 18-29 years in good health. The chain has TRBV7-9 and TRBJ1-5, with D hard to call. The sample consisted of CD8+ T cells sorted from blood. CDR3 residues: CASSSGGERQPQHF. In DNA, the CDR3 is TGTGCCAGCAGCTCGGGCGGGGAAAGACAGCCCCAGCATTTT.